Presented here are 22 T cell receptor beta chains from one specimen sequenced in a study of blood T cell repertoires in COVID-19. TCRdb's copy holds only in-frame clones and misses some; the assay was immunoSEQ multiplex PCR. Of just over 300,000 clones listed, around nine tenths were seen once; the top ten hold about 1.7%. Sequenced: peripheral blood. The receptor set was obtained from a woman aged 25 to 39 with COVID-19, enrolled during active disease.

This clone occurred once. V gene TRBV3-1 (or the pseudogene TRBV3-2) combines with J gene TRBJ1-1; TRBD1 aligns across 7 bases. V was clipped by 5 bases and J by 0 bases; unmatched bases: 3. Germline V gene lookup returns CDR1 LGHDT and CDR2 YNNKEL (reference sequence). CDR3 length equals 14 residues. The CDR3 sequence is CASSAQGVNTEAFF. CDR3 bases: TGTGCCAGCAGCGCCCAGGGGGTGAACACTGAAGCTTTCTTT.

The rearrangement links TRBV27 to TRBJ2-3; D unclear. Germline-derived CDR1 and CDR2 are MNHEY and SMNVEV (reference sequence). There are 14 residues in the CDR3. V lost 0 bases and J lost 2, with 6 bases in between. The CDR3, as DNA: TGTGCCAGCAGTTTATCCCAGTACACAGATACGCAGTATTTT. Its translation: CASSLSQYTDTQYF.

The rearrangement links TRBV3-1 (or the pseudogene TRBV3-2) to TRBJ1-5; D is uncertain. V was pared by 2 bases and J by 7 bases, with 9 bases between. The CDR3 covers 13 residues. Per the germline V gene, CDR1 is LGHDT and CDR2 is YNNKEL (reference sequence). For the CDR3, the DNA is TGTGCCAGCAGCCAATTCGGGGAACAGCCCCAGCATTTT. Translation: CASSQFGEQPQHF.

The rearrangement links TRBV2 to TRBJ1-6, with 9 nucleotides matching TRBD1. Germline-derived CDR1 and CDR2 are SNHLY and FYNNEI. V was clipped by 6 bases and J by 10 bases; unmatched bases: 7. The CDR3 runs to 14 residues. CDR3 DNA: TGTGCCAGCAGGGTACAGGGGGCTCGATCACCCCTCCACTTT. Its translation is CASRVQGARSPLHF. Based on the CDR3 plus reference TRBV2 and TRBJ1-6, the full variable domain is EPEVTQTPSHQVTQMGQEVILRCVPISNHLYFYWYRQILGQKVEFLVSFYNNEISEKSEIFDDQFSVERPDGSNFTLKIRSTKLEDSAMYFCASRVQGARSPLHFGNGTRLTVT.

J is TRBJ2-2 and V is TRBV6-5; the D gene is possibly TRBD1 (5 bases). V lost 2 bases to trimming and J lost 7 bases, with 14 bases between them. This CDR3 is 15 amino acids long. Germline V gene sequence: CDR1 MNHEY, CDR2 SVGAGI. Written as DNA, the CDR3 is TGTGCCAGCAGTTACGACAGCCTACAAAACGGGGAGCTGTTTTTT. Protein product: CASSYDSLQNGELFF.

The chain uses TRBV5-1 and TRBJ1-6; a possible D gene is TRBD1 (6 bases). Germline V lookup: CDR1 SGHRS, CDR2 YFSETQ. V was clipped by 4 bases and J by 7 bases, with 6 bases between them. The CDR3 loop spans 12 amino acids. Here the CDR3 DNA reads TGCGCCAGCAGCACAGGGAATTCACCCCTCCACTTT. It is translated as CASSTGNSPLHF.

CDR3 region: CASSFIVSETQYF. The DNA for the CDR3 is TGTGCCAGCAGTTTTATAGTCTCGGAGACCCAGTACTTC. The chain links TRBV28 to TRBJ2-5; D ambiguous. V gave up 3 bases and J gave up 5 bases, with 10 bases separating them. From germline, CDR1 is MDHEN and CDR2 SYDVKM. This CDR3 is built from 13 residues. The full variable domain, in which reference TRBV28 and TRBJ2-5 provide the parts outside the CDR3, is DVKVTQSSRYLVKRTGEKVFLECVQDMDHENMFWYRQDPGLGLRLIYFSYDVKMKEKGDIPEGYSVSREKKERFSLILESASTNQTSMYLCASSFIVSETQYFGPGTRLLVL.

This chain links TRBV7-2 with TRBJ1-2, with 7 bases that match TRBD1. The CDR3 extends over 13 amino acids. V gave up 3 bases and J gave up 3 bases; unmatched junction bases: 1. Per germline, CDR1 SGHTA and CDR2 FQGNSA. CDR3 amino acids: CASSLDRYYGYTF. The CDR3 region has the DNA TGTGCCAGCAGCTTGGACAGGTACTATGGCTACACCTTC.

This chain uses TRBV5-5 with TRBJ2-7, with 9 nucleotides matching TRBD1. The V gene's germline CDR1 is SGHKS and CDR2 YYEKEE (reference sequence). CDR3 length: 12 amino acids. Losses at the gene ends were 3 bases for V and 6 bases for J; bases not matched to a gene: 1. DNA of the CDR3: TGTGCCAGCAGCTGGGACAGGGCCGAGCAGTACGTC. Amino acids: CASSWDRAEQYV.

A single count supports this clone. The chain is built from TRBV6-5 and TRBJ1-6; 12 positions agree with TRBD1. Germline CDR1 reads MNHEY; CDR2 reads SVGAGI. V was clipped by 8 bases and J by 9 bases; unmatched bases: 5. CDR3 size: 14 residues. CDR3 loop: CASGGTGGISPLHF. The CDR3 bases are TGTGCCAGCGGGGGGACAGGGGGCATTTCACCCCTCCACTTT.

This clone was picked up a small number of times. This chain uses TRBV10-3 with TRBJ1-2; 7 bases match TRBD1. The CDR3 runs 14 residues. V lost 3 bases and J lost 2; bases outside the gene matches: 3. CDR1 and CDR2 from the germline V gene are ENHRY and SYGVKD. The CDR3 protein is CAISDTGQNYGYTF. The CDR3 nucleotides read TGTGCCATCAGTGATACGGGACAGAACTATGGCTACACCTTC.

This clone has just a few counts. V usage is TRBV9 and J usage is TRBJ1-6, with D possibly being TRBD1 (5 bases). The CDR3 totals 15 residues. The V gene's germline CDR1 is SGDLS and CDR2 YYNGEE. Trimming took 5 bases from V and 7 from J, leaving 16 bases between them. CDR3 region: CASSAREWYNSPLHF. DNA for the CDR3: TGTGCCAGCAGTGCCAGGGAATGGTACAATTCACCCCTCCACTTT.

This clone showed up just once. This sequence joins TRBV24-1 and TRBJ2-2; D is ambiguous. V shed 3 bases and J shed 5 bases, with 9 bases lying between them. The germline gives CDR1 KGHDR, CDR2 SFDVKD. This CDR3 spans 14 amino acids. CDR3 in amino acids: CATSDVLRTGELFF. In DNA, the CDR3 is TGTGCCACCAGTGATGTACTTCGGACCGGGGAGCTGTTTTTT.

The chain has TRBV5-4 and TRBJ1-1, with 10 bases identical to TRBD1. Germline lookup yields CDR1 SGHNT and CDR2 YYREEE (reference sequence). The CDR3 is 14 residues long. Trimming took 6 bases from V and 3 from J; bases not matched to a gene: 5. For the CDR3, the DNA is TGTGCCAGCACCCCCGGGACAGGGGACACTGAAGCTTTCTTT. Its protein product is CASTPGTGDTEAFF.

The chain joins TRBV7-8 to TRBJ1-4, with D possibly TRBD1 on 5 matching bases. The CDR3 is 14 residues long. Deletions cut 5 bases from V and 5 bases from J, with 12 bases between. CDR1 SGHVS and CDR2 FQNEAQ come from the germline V gene. CDR3 nucleotides: TGTGCCAGCAGCCGAGCGGGGGGAAATGAAAAACTGTTTTTT. This codes for CASSRAGGNEKLFF. The full variable domain, with the rest looked up from reference TRBV7-8 and TRBJ1-4, is GAGVSQSPRYKVAKRGQDVALRCDPISGHVSLFWYQQALGQGPEFLTYFQNEAQLDKSGLPSDRFFAERPEGSVSTLKIQRTQQEDSAVYLCASSRAGGNEKLFFGSGTQLSVL.

The chain uses TRBV11-3 and TRBJ1-3; weak D call: TRBD1 (6 bases). Looked up from germline, CDR1 is SGHNT and CDR2 is YENEEA. This CDR3 region has 14 residues. Trimming shortened V by 5 bases and J by 2 bases, and 10 bases separated the two germline ends. The CDR3, as DNA: TGTGCCAGCAGCCTTACAGGGACTGGAAACACCATATATTTT. Its translation: CASSLTGTGNTIYF.

The chain is built from TRBV3-1 (or the pseudogene TRBV3-2) and TRBJ2-5, with 8 bases identical to TRBD2. The V segment lost 0 bases and the J segment 1 base; nucleotides outside the gene matches: 7. CDR1 is LGHDT and CDR2 is YNNKEL in the germline V gene (reference sequence). This CDR3 contains 17 residues. The CDR3 loop reads CASSQDFSSGAQETQYF. The CDR3, as DNA: TGTGCCAGCAGCCAAGATTTTAGTAGCGGGGCCCAAGAGACCCAGTACTTC.

The V gene is TRBV5-4, the J gene TRBJ1-4; 7 bases map to TRBD1. Germline assignment: CDR1 SGHNT and CDR2 YYREEE (reference sequence). J lost 10 bases, V lost 2 bases, and 8 bases had no gene match. CDR3 size: 14 residues. CDR3 loop: CASSFRDREGKLFF. CDR3 sequence (DNA): TGTGCCAGCAGCTTCCGGGACAGAGAGGGAAAACTGTTTTTT.

This clone was seen a single time. The chain is built from TRBV19 and TRBJ1-1, with 9 bases that match TRBD1. This CDR3 is built from 15 residues. The germline V gene encodes CDR1 LNHDA and CDR2 SQIVND (reference sequence). J gave up 3 bases and V 5 bases, and 7 bases lay outside the gene matches. Here the CDR3 DNA reads TGTGCCAGTAGTCCCGGGACAGGGTATTACACTGAAGCTTTCTTT. This sequence encodes CASSPGTGYYTEAFF.

The V gene is TRBV6-1, the J gene TRBJ1-1; possible D gene TRBD1, 5 bases. CDR3 length equals 17 residues. CDR1 is MNHNS and CDR2 is SASEGT in the germline V gene. The V and J ends lost 1 base and 0 bases respectively, with 15 bases between them. CDR3 coding DNA: TGTGCCAGCAGTGAAGACCAGGGTTTTGGAGTGAACACTGAAGCTTTCTTT. Amino acid sequence: CASSEDQGFGVNTEAFF.

The chain combines TRBV30 with TRBJ1-6; TRBD1 is a possible D gene (5 bases). In germline, CDR1 is GTSNPN, CDR2 SVGIG (reference sequence). The CDR3 consists of 16 residues. The V and J ends lost 2 bases and 0 bases respectively, with 11 bases between them. The CDR3 DNA follows: TGTGCCTGGAGTAGCGACAGACCCTCCTATAATTCACCCCTCCACTTT. Protein product: CAWSSDRPSYNSPLHF.

The chain couples TRBV19 to TRBJ1-2; D possibly corresponds to TRBD1 (6 bases). The CDR3 has 15 residues. V lost 2 bases and J 2 bases, leaving 12 bases between the germline ends. Germline CDR1 reads LNHDA; CDR2 reads SQIVND (reference sequence). The CDR3 spells CASSIRPGANYGYTF. The DNA of the CDR3 is TGTGCCAGTAGTATACGGCCAGGGGCAAACTATGGCTACACCTTC.